The clone carrying this T cell receptor beta chain showed up just once. Antigen unknown. Clones were read by immunoSEQ multiplex PCR, and TCRdb kept only the in-frame ones, dropping some. The sample holds roughly 56,000 clones, approximately 83% seen once. Systemic immunosuppression or autoimmune disease history was grounds to exclude patients. These data originate in a study of OX40 agonist ivuxolimab in advanced cancers. General study points: Among T cells, CD8+ cells averaged more expanded clones than CD4+ cells. Both blood CD4+ and CD8+ T cells showed clonal growth by week 6 at 0.1 to 3.0 mg/kg.

The sequencing here drew on CD4+ or CD8+ T cells sorted from blood, taken in a trial of the OX40 agonist ivuxolimab. The sequence came from an adult with an advanced solid tumor such as melanoma, head and neck, liver or kidney cancer.

The CDR3 spells CSAAGGGAFF. CDR3 DNA sequence: TGCAGTGCCGCGGGGGGGGGAGCTTTCTTT. The chain is built from TRBV20-1 and TRBJ1-1; possible D gene TRBD1, 5 bases. The V end was cut by 6 bases, the J end by 10 bases, with 12 bases between. The CDR3 contains 10 residues. Germline CDR1 reads DFQATT; CDR2 reads SNEGSKA (reference sequence).